A selection of T cell receptor beta chains follows, all from one sample in a study of memory CD4+ T cells and cytomegalovirus serostatus. Libraries were prepared by immunoSEQ multiplex PCR; TCRdb keeps only in-frame clonotypes and omits some of them. The table records approximately 41,000 clones, less than 80% of them present only once. What was sequenced was memory CD4+ T cells from blood. The receptor set was obtained from an adult in good health and CMV-seronegative. CDR3s include the opening cysteine and the closing phenylalanine or tryptophan. Fields, in order: V gene, J gene, clone size, D gene, CDR3 protein, CDR3 DNA. The D gene is left open where the match is weak. Clone size is given for some rows only: seen once, a few or many times, or a class if the clone is expanded.

TRBV10-1	TRBJ1-1	many	-	CASSVQDEAFF	TGCGCCAGCAGTGTCCAGGATGAAGCTTTCTTT
TRBV7-9	TRBJ2-5	-	TRBD2	CASSLGAGIQETQYF	TGTGCCAGCAGCTTAGGAGCGGGAATCCAAGAGACCCAGTACTTC
TRBV4-1	TRBJ2-3	-	TRBD2	CASSQGVAGGKADTQYF	TGCGCCAGCAGCCAGGGGGTAGCGGGAGGCAAGGCAGATACGCAGTATTTT
TRBV5-7	TRBJ2-5	-	TRBD1	CATEDRVARETQYF	TGTGCCACCGAGGACAGGGTGGCCCGGGAGACCCAGTACTTC
TRBV5-4	TRBJ2-7	-	TRBD2	CASSPRGTSGGGMVGEQYF	TGTGCCAGCAGCCCCCGAGGGACTAGCGGGGGCGGGATGGTTGGCGAGCAGTACTTC
TRBV5-4	TRBJ2-3	-	-	CASRTEGDTQYF	TGTGCCAGCAGGACGGAGGGAGATACGCAGTATTTT
TRBV7-2	TRBJ2-7	few	-	CASSLDRTVYGEQYF	TGTGCCAGCAGCTTAGACCGAACCGTCTACGGCGAGCAGTACTTC
TRBV5-1	TRBJ1-5	few	-	CASSFDSNQPQHF	TGCGCCAGCAGCTTCGATAGCAATCAGCCCCAGCATTTT
TRBV5-1	TRBJ2-3	-	TRBD2	CASSFWTRTTDTQYF	TGCGCCAGCAGCTTTTGGACTAGGACGACAGATACGCAGTATTTT
TRBV7-6	TRBJ1-5	few	-	CASSLGGNSNQPQHF	TGTGCCAGCAGCTTAGGGGGAAATAGCAATCAGCCCCAGCATTTT
TRBV29-1	TRBJ1-2	-	-	CSVVAETTNYGYTF	TGCAGCGTTGTAGCGGAAACAACTAACTATGGCTACACCTTC
TRBV4-2	TRBJ2-3	-	TRBD2	CASSPLLAGRSDTQYF	TGTGCCAGCAGCCCCCTACTAGCGGGTAGGTCAGATACGCAGTATTTT
TRBV9	TRBJ2-2	-	-	CASSPGPNTGELFF	TGTGCCAGCAGCCCGGGACCAAACACCGGGGAGCTGTTTTTT
TRBV19	TRBJ1-5	-	-	CASSILAGSNQPQHF	TGTGCCAGTAGTATTTTGGCGGGGAGCAATCAGCCCCAGCATTTT
TRBV14	TRBJ2-1	-	-	CASSQDWGEQFF	TGTGCCAGCAGCCAAGACTGGGGTGAGCAGTTCTTC
TRBV11-2	TRBJ2-1	-	TRBD2	CASSLGRTGGRVNEQFF	TGTGCCAGCAGCTTAGGTCGGACGGGAGGGCGGGTCAATGAGCAGTTCTTC
TRBV9	TRBJ2-1	-	TRBD2	CASSVSGPSSYNEQFF	TGTGCCAGCAGCGTTAGCGGGCCCAGCTCCTACAATGAGCAGTTCTTC
TRBV7-2	TRBJ2-6	-	TRBD1	CASSWDRAAGANVLTF	TGTGCCAGCAGCTGGGACAGGGCGGCTGGGGCCAACGTCCTGACTTTC
TRBV4-1	TRBJ2-6	-	TRBD1	CASSPTGGAHGANVLTF	TGCGCCAGCAGCCCGACAGGGGGCGCCCATGGGGCCAACGTCCTGACTTTC
TRBV28	TRBJ2-5	few	-	CASHSGVRPQETQYF	TGTGCCAGCCACTCGGGGGTCCGGCCTCAAGAGACCCAGTACTTC
TRBV6-6	TRBJ1-1	many	TRBD1	CASSLPRQGSGTEAFF	TGTGCCAGCTCACTACCCCGACAGGGAAGCGGGACTGAAGCTTTCTTT
TRBV2	TRBJ1-5	medium-sized	-	CASSYSPDSRHF	TGTGCCAGCAGCTACTCCCCCGACTCCCGGCATTTT
TRBV28	TRBJ1-2	-	-	CASSLLGGYGYTF	TGTGCCAGCAGTTTATTGGGGGGGTATGGCTACACCTTC
TRBV5-1	TRBJ1-1	few	-	CASSWTPNTEAFF	TGCGCCAGCAGCTGGACCCCAAACACTGAAGCTTTCTTT
TRBV28	TRBJ2-1	-	-	CASSPLGGSYNEQFF	TGTGCCAGCAGCCCCTTAGGGGGCTCCTACAATGAGCAGTTCTTC
TRBV6-5	TRBJ1-4	-	-	CASSTGGGELFF	TGTGCCAGCAGCACGGGCGGGGGGGAACTGTTTTTT
TRBV18	TRBJ2-3	-	-	CASSPPSDTQYF	TGTGCCAGCTCACCACCATCAGATACGCAGTATTTT
TRBV1	TRBJ2-3	-	-	CTNVDTTSGIPDTQYF	TGCACCAACGTCGACACCACTAGCGGGATTCCAGATACGCAGTATTTT
TRBV6-5	TRBJ1-2	-	-	CASSPGGGKDTF	TGTGCCAGCAGTCCAGGCGGGGGGAAAGACACCTTC